One and the same sample provided the 6 T cell receptor beta chains below, sequenced in a study of cytomegalovirus exposure and HLA in healthy donors. TCRdb's table, derived via immunoSEQ multiplex PCR, lists solely in-frame clones and lacks some. The repertoire holds some 190,000 clones, around nine tenths seen once, with 7.2% in the top ten. Sequencing was performed on PBMCs. Every receptor here comes from a man aged 25 to 40 in good health and CMV-seropositive.

The genes are TRBV10-3 and TRBJ1-1; D not certain. V lost 10 bases, J lost 0 bases, and 9 bases lay in between. CDR1 is ENHRY and CDR2 is SYGVKD in the germline V gene. CDR3 length: 12 amino acids. The CDR3 loop reads CATAPMNTEAFF. CDR3 bases: TGTGCCACCGCCCCCATGAACACTGAAGCTTTCTTT.

The chain is built from TRBV4-3 and TRBJ1-2, with D hard to call. CDR3 length: 15 residues. Germline CDR1 and CDR2: LGHNA and YSLEER. The V end was cut by 0 bases, the J end by 5 bases, with 13 bases between. This chain's CDR3 is CASSQDGMGRYGYTF. The CDR3 DNA follows: TGCGCCAGCAGCCAAGATGGGATGGGGAGGTATGGCTACACCTTC.

This chain links TRBV2 with TRBJ1-5, with 7 nucleotides matching TRBD1. CDR3 size: 16 residues. Per the germline V gene, CDR1 is SNHLY and CDR2 is FYNNEI. V was pared by 6 bases and J by 0 bases, with 8 bases of the junction left unmatched. CDR3 region: CASRGTDPYSNQPQHF. CDR3 coding DNA: TGTGCCAGCAGGGGGACAGATCCTTATAGCAATCAGCCCCAGCATTTT.

The chain uses TRBV7-9 and TRBJ2-1; D might be TRBD1 or TRBD2, each matching 6 bases. Per germline, CDR1 SEHNR and CDR2 FQNEAQ (reference sequence). V shed 3 bases and J shed 16 bases, with 19 bases lying between them. The CDR3 consists of 13 residues. The CDR3 loop reads CASSLLGGPSGFF. In DNA form, the CDR3 reads TGTGCCAGCAGCTTGCTTGGGGGGCCATCGGGATTCTTC.

The rearrangement joins TRBV6-5 to TRBJ2-3, with D tentatively TRBD1 (6 bases). CDR3 length equals 13 residues. The germline V and J ends were trimmed by 8 bases and 4 bases, with 13 bases remaining between them. Germline CDR1 reads MNHEY; CDR2 reads SVGAGI. Written as DNA, the CDR3 is TGTGCCAGCGGTCGAGGGGGAGCAGATACGCAGTATTTT. Translated: CASGRGGADTQYF.

The V call is TRBV7-9, the J call TRBJ1-1; 9 bases are a match to TRBD1. Trimming removed 1 base from V and 1 base from J; junction bases left unmatched: 7. CDR1 and CDR2 from the germline V gene are SEHNR and FQNEAQ (reference sequence). The CDR3 is 17 amino acids. The CDR3 sequence: CASSLEALGQGNTEAFF. DNA of the CDR3: TGTGCCAGCAGCTTAGAAGCACTGGGACAGGGGAACACTGAAGCTTTCTTT.